The 2 T cell receptor beta chains in this list originate from one sample, sequenced in a study of T cell responses to AZD1222 COVID-19 vaccine. Repertoires were generated with immunoSEQ multiplex PCR, while TCRdb's copy carries only in-frame clones and drops some. The sample includes 75,000 to 100,000 clones, around 84% of them seen just once. This sample comprised peripheral blood, obtained on day 0 of AZD1222 vaccination. All receptors come from an adult in good health.

The chain carries TRBV3-1 (or the pseudogene TRBV3-2) and TRBJ2-1; tentatively, D is TRBD2 (5 bases). CDR3 size: 13 residues. V lost 6 bases, J lost 7 bases, and 13 bases lay in between. From germline, CDR1 is LGHDT and CDR2 YNNKEL (reference sequence). This chain's CDR3 is CASSRTERNEQFF. The DNA of the CDR3 is TGTGCCAGCAGTCGGACTGAGCGGAATGAGCAGTTCTTC.

This rearrangement joins TRBV7-9 to TRBJ2-7, with TRBD1 identical over 8 bases. V lost 4 bases, J lost 6 bases, and 2 bases stayed unmatched. CDR1 SEHNR and CDR2 FQNEAQ come from the germline V gene (reference sequence). The CDR3 has 12 amino acids. Written as DNA, the CDR3 is TGTGCCAGCAGCTCCACAGGGGGCGAGCAGTACTTC. Translated, it gives CASSSTGGEQYF. The full variable domain, completed using reference TRBV7-9 and TRBJ2-7, is DTGVSQNPRHKITKRGQNVTFRCDPISEHNRLYWYRQTLGQGPEFLTYFQNEAQLEKSRLLSDRFSAERPKGSFSTLEIQRTEQGDSAMYLCASSSTGGEQYFGPGTRLTVT.